This entry lists 16 T cell receptor beta chains sequenced from one sample in a study of blood T cell repertoires in COVID-19. Assay used: immunoSEQ multiplex PCR; TCRdb lists only in-frame clones, some missing. The repertoire consists of about 92,000 clones, with around 85% occurring once and the leading ten covering 15% to 20%. Specimen: peripheral blood. All receptors derive from a woman aged 55-70 years with COVID-19, enrolled during active disease.

The chain links TRBV12-3 or TRBV12-4 to TRBJ1-6, with a possible D match to TRBD1 (5 bases). Between the trimmed V and J ends, which lost 7 bases and 9 bases, there was a span of 10 bases. The CDR3 totals 12 residues. CDR3 sequence (DNA): TGTGCCAGCAAAGTGGGGGGTTCACCCCTCCACTTT. This translates into CASKVGGSPLHF.

The chain carries TRBV19 and TRBJ1-5; D unclear. The CDR3 covers 15 residues. The germline V gene encodes CDR1 LNHDA and CDR2 SQIVND (reference sequence). V lost 9 bases and J 10 bases, leaving 25 bases between the germline ends. This CDR3 is CASALGVGEVFPQHF. For the CDR3, the DNA is TGTGCCAGCGCATTAGGAGTTGGGGAGGTGTTTCCCCAGCATTTT.

The gene calls are TRBV4-3 and TRBJ2-3; 15 nucleotides line up with TRBD2. V trimming: 1 base; J trimming: 4 bases; junction bases outside the gene matches: 6. Per the germline V gene, CDR1 is LGHNA and CDR2 is YSLEER. This CDR3 has 18 residues. CDR3 loop: CASSQGTSGGAIADTQYF. CDR3 sequence (DNA): TGCGCCAGCAGCCAAGGGACTAGCGGGGGGGCCATTGCAGATACGCAGTATTTT.

The rearrangement joins TRBV18 to TRBJ2-2; D is possibly TRBD1 (6 bases). CDR3 length: 15 amino acids. Trimming shortened V by 1 base and J by 6 bases, and 12 bases separated the two germline ends. Germline V CDR1 and CDR2: KGHSH, LQKENI. CDR3 sequence reads: CASSPRHRVPGELFF. DNA for the CDR3: TGTGCCAGCTCACCACGTCACAGGGTCCCCGGGGAGCTGTTTTTT.

The chain combines TRBV3-1 (or the pseudogene TRBV3-2) with TRBJ1-5; 8 positions match TRBD1. The junction had 3 bases not matched to a gene; V was cut back by 1 base and J by 1 base. CDR1 and CDR2 (germline): LGHDT, YNNKEL (reference sequence). The CDR3 loop spans 16 amino acids. CDR3 loop: CASSQGRQGSNQPQHF. CDR3 sequence (DNA): TGTGCCAGCAGCCAAGGACGACAGGGGAGCAATCAGCCCCAGCATTTT.

This clone was seen once. This chain joins TRBV6-5 and TRBJ2-7; a weak D match, TRBD1 (6 bases). The length of the CDR3 is 11 residues. Trimming left V 8 bases short and J 6 bases short, with 11 bases between. Germline CDR1 is MNHEY and CDR2 is SVGAGI. The CDR3 spells CASSGRGEQYF. CDR3 DNA sequence: TGTGCCAGCTCCGGCAGGGGCGAGCAGTACTTC.

The chain combines TRBV5-1 with TRBJ2-4, with D perhaps matching TRBD1 (6 bases). CDR1 and CDR2 from the germline V gene are SGHRS and YFSETQ. V was cut by 8 bases and J by 3 bases, with 15 bases left in between. The CDR3 has 14 amino acids. CDR3 DNA: TGCGCCAGTGCATCAGGGGTCGGCAAAAACATTCAGTACTTC. Translation: CASASGVGKNIQYF. Full variable domain (missing parts from reference TRBV5-1 and TRBJ2-4): KAGVTQTPRYLIKTRGQQVTLSCSPISGHRSVSWYQQTPGQGLQFLFEYFSETQRNKGNFPGRFSGRQFSNSRSEMNVSTLELGDSALYLCASASGVGKNIQYFGAGTRLSVL.

This clone was observed a handful of times. The chain has TRBV6-5 and TRBJ1-2; TRBD1 aligns across 12 bases. The germline CDR1 and CDR2 sequences are MNHEY and SVGAGI. The CDR3 spans 15 residues. Losses at the gene ends were 6 bases for V and 2 bases for J; bases not matched to a gene: 4. The CDR3, as DNA: TGTGCCAGCAGACGGGGGACAGGGGGCAACTATGGCTACACCTTC. Residues: CASRRGTGGNYGYTF.

The rearrangement uses TRBV4-2 and TRBJ1-2, with TRBD1 identical over 7 bases. CDR1 LGHNA and CDR2 YNFKEQ come from the germline V gene. This CDR3 comprises 14 residues. J was trimmed by 7 bases and V by 0 bases; bases with no gene match: 5. This CDR3 reads CASSQDRGQFGYTF. CDR3 bases: TGTGCCAGCAGCCAAGACCGGGGACAGTTTGGCTACACCTTC.

The V call is TRBV18, the J call TRBJ1-2, with 7 bases that match TRBD1. Germline V gene lookup returns CDR1 KGHSH and CDR2 LQKENI. There are 18 residues in the CDR3. V dropped 3 bases and J dropped 1; count of bases not matched to a gene: 14. CDR3 nucleotides: TGTGCCAGCTCACCGCTTCACGTTAGGACAGGTCTTAACTATGGCTACACCTTC. It codes for CASSPLHVRTGLNYGYTF.

The chain carries TRBV2 and TRBJ1-2; D perhaps matches TRBD1 (5 bases). Per germline, CDR1 SNHLY and CDR2 FYNNEI. V was pared by 4 bases and J by 6 bases, with 12 bases between. This CDR3 is 13 amino acids long. CDR3 DNA sequence: TGTGCCAGCAGTGGGACAACCGTAGATGGCTACACCTTC. Translating it yields CASSGTTVDGYTF.

The chain carries TRBV19 and TRBJ2-3; 9 bases match TRBD2. CDR1 and CDR2 from the germline V gene are LNHDA and SQIVND (reference sequence). V dropped 6 bases and J dropped 1; count of bases not matched to a gene: 2. This CDR3 region has 14 residues. This CDR3 is CASSPSGGTDTQYF. For the CDR3, the DNA is TGTGCCAGTAGCCCTAGCGGGGGCACAGATACGCAGTATTTT.

V and J are TRBV19 and TRBJ2-1; TRBD2 is a possible D gene (7 bases). Germline V gives CDR1 LNHDA, CDR2 SQIVND (reference sequence). The CDR3 totals 15 residues. With 3 bases removed from V and 6 bases from J, the gap between germline ends came to 15 bases. CDR3 sequence reads: CASSILEGGSNEQFF. The DNA of the CDR3 is TGTGCCAGTAGTATTCTTGAGGGGGGGAGCAATGAGCAGTTCTTC.

The chain recombines TRBV13 with TRBJ1-5; D uncertain. Trimming took off 0 bases at V and 1 base at J, with 7 bases between the two ends. The germline gives CDR1 PRHDT, CDR2 FYEKMQ (reference sequence). CDR3 length: 15 amino acids. CDR3 nucleotide sequence: TGTGCCAGCAGCTTAGGTCCGGGGAGCAATCAGCCCCAGCATTTT. Its protein is CASSLGPGSNQPQHF.

The chain links TRBV6-5 to TRBJ1-5; D possibly corresponds to TRBD1 (5 bases). V lost 3 bases and J 7 bases, leaving 16 bases between the germline ends. Germline values: CDR1 MNHEY, CDR2 SVGAGI. This CDR3 has 15 residues. The CDR3 loop reads CASSYRAGPGQPQHF. CDR3 in DNA: TGTGCCAGCAGTTATCGCGCAGGGCCAGGCCAGCCCCAGCATTTT.

This chain connects TRBV27 to TRBJ1-5; maybe TRBD1 (6 bases). This CDR3 contains 15 residues. Looked up from germline, CDR1 is MNHEY and CDR2 is SMNVEV (reference sequence). With 3 bases removed from V and 4 bases from J, the gap between germline ends came to 13 bases. The CDR3 reads CASSLSYRENQPQHF. CDR3 nucleotides: TGTGCCAGCAGTTTGTCTTACAGGGAAAATCAGCCCCAGCATTTT.